This is a list of T cell receptor beta chains from one sample in a study of blood T cell repertoires in COVID-19. TCRdb's table, derived via immunoSEQ multiplex PCR, lists solely in-frame clones and lacks some. The table has around 100,000 clones, approximately 91% seen once. The specimen was peripheral blood. The receptor source for this set is a human donor in a cohort sampled during active COVID-19. CDR3s include the opening cysteine and the closing phenylalanine or tryptophan. A D gene is named only where the DNA matches it firmly. The size of a clone is reported for some rows only, either as once, few or many, or as a class for expanded clones.

j_call | clone_size | v_call | d_call | cdr3_aa
TRBJ2-1 | - | TRBV3-1/TRBV3-2 | TRBD2 | CASSQLAGVNEQFF
TRBJ2-2 | - | TRBV7-6 | TRBD2 | CASSRGLYYTGELFF
TRBJ2-7 | - | TRBV28 | - | CASSLYREQYF
TRBJ1-1 | - | TRBV19 | - | CASTRVLGTEAFF
TRBJ2-1 | - | TRBV6-5 | TRBD2 | CASNLEGTSAEQFF
TRBJ2-7 | - | TRBV21-1 | - | CASSPPRPHPLLVGHEQYF
TRBJ2-2 | - | TRBV3-1/TRBV3-2 | TRBD2 | CASSRASGRATGELFF
TRBJ1-1 | - | TRBV28 | - | CASSSYTAGYTEAFF
TRBJ1-3 | few | TRBV7-9 | - | CASRFTDSGNTIYF
TRBJ2-1 | - | TRBV5-6 | TRBD1 | CASSPRDRTYNEQFF
TRBJ1-5 | - | TRBV7-6 | - | CASSLGGGSHQPQHF
TRBJ1-2 | - | TRBV6-5 | TRBD1 | CASTGQGGSGYTF
TRBJ2-2 | - | TRBV4-1 | - | CASSQESRRLKTGELFF
TRBJ2-1 | - | TRBV28 | - | CASRQGPSSYNEQFF
TRBJ2-1 | - | TRBV24-1 | TRBD2 | CATSDSGLGEFF
TRBJ2-5 | - | TRBV28 | - | CASSPPRETQYF
TRBJ2-3 | - | TRBV27 | TRBD1 | CASKDRGFTDTQYF
TRBJ2-3 | - | TRBV10-3 | - | CAISESGGGTSTDTQYF
TRBJ1-6 | - | TRBV28 | - | CASSLTIIRSTSPLHF
TRBJ2-5 | - | TRBV6-2/TRBV6-3 | - | CASSPWAFQETQYF
TRBJ1-1 | - | TRBV5-4 | - | CASSSRVTVTEAFF
TRBJ1-2 | - | TRBV28 | TRBD1 | CASSGRQGRYGYTF
TRBJ1-2 | - | TRBV27 | - | CASRQTGPGGVYGYTF